These T cell receptor beta chains were read from a single sample in a study of T cell responses to AZD1222 COVID-19 vaccine. Some clones are missing from TCRdb's copy, which holds only in-frame ones; the method was immunoSEQ multiplex PCR. Among over 150,000 clones listed, approximately 92% were seen once. The starting material was peripheral blood, obtained 28 days after the second dose of the MenACWY control vaccine. The receptor set was obtained from an adult who received the MenACWY meningococcal vaccine as a control. The CDR3 runs from the conserved cysteine through the conserved F or W. Each record gives: D gene, V gene, J gene, clone size, CDR3 DNA, CDR3 protein. D genes are given only for firm matches. Size values are once, few and many counts, or a class for expanded clones, and some rows have none.

>.|TRBV5-4|TRBJ1-5|.
TGTGCCAGCAGCCCGGACGGGGGGGCAGGTCAGCCCCAGCATTTT
CASSPDGGAGQPQHF
>TRBD1|TRBV4-3|TRBJ1-4|once
TGCGCCAGCAGCCAAGAGAGAGGCAGGGGGGTGTTTTTT
CASSQERGRGVFF
>TRBD1|TRBV28|TRBJ2-7|.
TGTGCCAGCAGCACGACAGGGTTATCCTACGAGCAGTACTTC
CASSTTGLSYEQYF
>.|TRBV18|TRBJ2-3|once
TGTGCCAGCTCACCCCTCGCCACAGATACGCAGTATTTT
CASSPLATDTQYF
>.|TRBV2|TRBJ1-2|once
TGTGCCAGCAGTGAAATGGCCAGGCGGGGTGGCTACACCTTC
CASSEMARRGGYTF
>.|TRBV7-2|TRBJ1-5|.
TGTGCCAGCAGCTTAGTCGGTAATGTCCTGTATAGCAATCAGCCCCAGCATTTT
CASSLVGNVLYSNQPQHF
>.|TRBV28|TRBJ1-1|.
TGTGCCAGCAGCCAGAGGCAGGACACTGAAGCTTTCTTT
CASSQRQDTEAFF
>.|TRBV21-1|TRBJ1-5|few
TGTGCCAGCAGCAAAGCACGGCCCCGAGGCAATCAGCCCCAGCATTTT
CASSKARPRGNQPQHF
>.|TRBV28|TRBJ2-7|.
TGTGCCAGCAGGACTTCGGGTGTTCTGTACGAGCAGTACTTC
CASRTSGVLYEQYF
>.|TRBV7-2|TRBJ1-1|.
TGTGCCAGCAGCTTAGTGGCCATGAACACTGAAGCTTTCTTT
CASSLVAMNTEAFF
>TRBD1|TRBV4-1|TRBJ2-7|few
TGCGCCAGCAGCTGGGACAGAGGCTACGAGCAGTACTTC
CASSWDRGYEQYF
>TRBD2|TRBV3-1/TRBV3-2|TRBJ2-5|.
TGTGCCAGCGAGGCGGGGGGGCCGACCCAGTACTTC
CASEAGGPTQYF
>.|TRBV28|TRBJ2-5|.
TGTGCCAGCAGGGGGACCTTAGAGACCCAGTACTTC
CASRGTLETQYF